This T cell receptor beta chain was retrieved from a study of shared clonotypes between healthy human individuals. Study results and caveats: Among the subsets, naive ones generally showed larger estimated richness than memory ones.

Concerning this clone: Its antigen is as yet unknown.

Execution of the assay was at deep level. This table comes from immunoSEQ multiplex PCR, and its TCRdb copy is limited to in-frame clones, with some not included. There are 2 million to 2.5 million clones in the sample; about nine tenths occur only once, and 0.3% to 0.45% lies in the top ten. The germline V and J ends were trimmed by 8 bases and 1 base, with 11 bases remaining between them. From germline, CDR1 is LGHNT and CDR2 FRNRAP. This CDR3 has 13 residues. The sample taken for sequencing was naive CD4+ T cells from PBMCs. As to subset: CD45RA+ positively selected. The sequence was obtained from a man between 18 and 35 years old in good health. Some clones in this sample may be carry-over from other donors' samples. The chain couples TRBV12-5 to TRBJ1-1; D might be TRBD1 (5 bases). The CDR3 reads CASSPRENTEAFF. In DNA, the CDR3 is TGTGCTAGTTCCCCCAGGGAGAACACTGAAGCTTTCTTT.